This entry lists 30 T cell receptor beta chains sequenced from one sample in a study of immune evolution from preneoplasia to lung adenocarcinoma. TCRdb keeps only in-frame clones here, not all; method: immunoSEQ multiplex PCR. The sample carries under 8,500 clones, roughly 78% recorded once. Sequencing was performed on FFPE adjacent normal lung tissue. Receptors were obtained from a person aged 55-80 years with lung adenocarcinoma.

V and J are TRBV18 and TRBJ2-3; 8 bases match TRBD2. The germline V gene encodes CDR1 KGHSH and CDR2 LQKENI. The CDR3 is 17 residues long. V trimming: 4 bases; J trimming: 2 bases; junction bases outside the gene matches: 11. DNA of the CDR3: TGTGCCAGCTCACGTTTAGCGGGACGCCGAGACACAGATACGCAGTATTTT. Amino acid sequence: CASSRLAGRRDTDTQYF.

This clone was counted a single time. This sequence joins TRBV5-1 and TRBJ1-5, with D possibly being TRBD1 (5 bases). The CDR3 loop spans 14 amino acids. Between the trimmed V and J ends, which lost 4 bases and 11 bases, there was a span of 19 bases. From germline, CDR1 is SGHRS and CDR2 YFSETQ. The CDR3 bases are TGCGCCAGCAGCCCGGGGGACGGGAAGGAGGCCCAGCATTTT. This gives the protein CASSPGDGKEAQHF.

The CDR3 coding sequence is TGTGCCAGCAGCGAGACTAGCGGGAGTGTCTGGGAGACCCAGTACTTC. This encodes CASSETSGSVWETQYF. The J gene is TRBJ2-5, the V gene TRBV2; 12 positions agree with TRBD2. Germline V CDR1 and CDR2: SNHLY, FYNNEI. The CDR3 runs to 16 residues. After removal of 6 bases from V and 5 bases from J, the junction contained 10 bases not matched to a gene.

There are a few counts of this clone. The CDR3 DNA is TGCGCCAGCAGCCACACTAGCGGGCGAACCCCCGATGAGCAGTTCTTC. It codes for CASSHTSGRTPDEQFF. The genes are TRBV4-1 and TRBJ2-1; 9 bases are shared with TRBD2. Losses at the gene ends were 3 bases for V and 8 bases for J; bases not matched to a gene: 11. From germline, CDR1 is MGHRA and CDR2 YSYEKL. The CDR3 has 16 residues.

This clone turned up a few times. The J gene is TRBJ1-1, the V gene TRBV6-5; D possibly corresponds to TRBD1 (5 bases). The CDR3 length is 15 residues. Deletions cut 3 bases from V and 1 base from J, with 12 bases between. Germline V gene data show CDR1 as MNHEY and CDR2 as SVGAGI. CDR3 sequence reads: CASSYKSGWNTEAFF. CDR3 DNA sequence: TGTGCCAGCAGTTATAAGTCAGGGTGGAACACTGAAGCTTTCTTT.

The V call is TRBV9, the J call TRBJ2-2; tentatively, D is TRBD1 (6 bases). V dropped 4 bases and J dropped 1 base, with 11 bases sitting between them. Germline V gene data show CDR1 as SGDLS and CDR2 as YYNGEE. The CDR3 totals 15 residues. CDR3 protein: CASSSRQENTGELFF. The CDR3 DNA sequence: TGTGCCAGCAGCTCCCGACAGGAGAACACCGGGGAGCTGTTTTTT. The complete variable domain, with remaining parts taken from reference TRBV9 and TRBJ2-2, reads DSGVTQTPKHLITATGQRVTLRCSPRSGDLSVYWYQQSLDQGLQFLIQYYNGEERAKGNILERFSAQQFPDLHSELNLSSLELGDSALYFCASSSRQENTGELFFGEGSRLTVL.

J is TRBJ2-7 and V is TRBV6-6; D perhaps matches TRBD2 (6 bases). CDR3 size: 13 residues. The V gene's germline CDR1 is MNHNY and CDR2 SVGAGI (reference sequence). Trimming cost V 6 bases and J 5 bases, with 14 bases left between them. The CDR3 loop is CASRETSSHEQYV. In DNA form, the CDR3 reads TGTGCCAGCAGAGAGACTAGTTCCCACGAGCAGTACGTC.

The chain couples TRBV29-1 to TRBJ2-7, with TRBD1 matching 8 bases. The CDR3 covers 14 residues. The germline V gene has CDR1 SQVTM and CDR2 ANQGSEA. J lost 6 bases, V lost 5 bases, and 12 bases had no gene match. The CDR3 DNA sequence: TGCAGCGTTTGCTTGACAGGGGAAATTGGCGAGCAGTACTTC. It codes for CSVCLTGEIGEQYF.

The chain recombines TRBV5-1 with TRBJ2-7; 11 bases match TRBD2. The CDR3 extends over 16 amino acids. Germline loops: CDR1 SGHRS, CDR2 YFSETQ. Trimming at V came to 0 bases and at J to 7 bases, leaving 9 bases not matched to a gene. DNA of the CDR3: TGCGCCAGCAGCTTGGCTTTTAGCGGGAGGGCCGATGAGCAGTACTTC. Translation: CASSLAFSGRADEQYF.

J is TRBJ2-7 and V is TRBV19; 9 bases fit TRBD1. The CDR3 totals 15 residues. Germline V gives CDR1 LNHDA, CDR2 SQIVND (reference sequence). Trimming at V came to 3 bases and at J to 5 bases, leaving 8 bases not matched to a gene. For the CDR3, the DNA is TGTGCCAGTAGTATGCCGGGACAGGGTAGCAACGAGCAGTACTTC. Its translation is CASSMPGQGSNEQYF.

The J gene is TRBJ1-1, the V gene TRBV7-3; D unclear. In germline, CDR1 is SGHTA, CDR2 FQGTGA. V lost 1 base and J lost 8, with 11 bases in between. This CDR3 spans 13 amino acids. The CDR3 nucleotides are TGTGCCAGCAGCTTAAATAGCCGCTCAGAAGCTTTCTTT. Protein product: CASSLNSRSEAFF.

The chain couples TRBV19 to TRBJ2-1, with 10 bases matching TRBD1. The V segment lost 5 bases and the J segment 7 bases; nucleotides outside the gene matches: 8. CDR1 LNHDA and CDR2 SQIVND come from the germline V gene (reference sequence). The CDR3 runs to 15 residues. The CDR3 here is CASSGRDRGQNEQFF. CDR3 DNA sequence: TGTGCCAGTAGTGGCCGGGACAGGGGTCAGAATGAGCAGTTCTTC. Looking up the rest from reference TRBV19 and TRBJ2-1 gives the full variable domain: DGGITQSPKYLFRKEGQNVTLSCEQNLNHDAMYWYRQDPGQGLRLIYYSQIVNDFQKGDIAEGYSVSREKKESFPLTVTSAQKNPTAFYLCASSGRDRGQNEQFFGPGTRLTVL.

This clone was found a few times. The chain's CDR3 is CASSRTGANSYEQYV. The DNA of the CDR3 is TGTGCCAGCAGTAGAACAGGAGCTAATTCCTACGAGCAGTACGTC. V gene TRBV6-1 combines with J gene TRBJ2-7, with D possibly TRBD1 on 5 matching bases. Trimming shortened V by 5 bases and J by 1 base, and 15 bases separated the two germline ends. The CDR3 totals 15 residues. In germline, CDR1 is MNHNS, CDR2 SASEGT.

The CDR3 region has the DNA TGTGCCAGCAGCTTTTGGGCCTCCGGGGAGCTGTTTTTT. Translated: CASSFWASGELFF. The V gene is TRBV5-4, the J gene TRBJ2-2; D is uncertain. V was clipped by 2 bases and J by 6 bases, with 8 bases between them. This CDR3 has 13 residues. Looked up from germline, CDR1 is SGHNT and CDR2 is YYREEE (reference sequence).

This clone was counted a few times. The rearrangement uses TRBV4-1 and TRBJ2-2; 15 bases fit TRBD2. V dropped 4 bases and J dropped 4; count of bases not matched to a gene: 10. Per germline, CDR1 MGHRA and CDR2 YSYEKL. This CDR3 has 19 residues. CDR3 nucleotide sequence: TGCGCCAGCAGCCTTTTCGGGACTAGCGGGAGGACTGGCACCGGGGAGCTGTTTTTT. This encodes CASSLFGTSGRTGTGELFF.

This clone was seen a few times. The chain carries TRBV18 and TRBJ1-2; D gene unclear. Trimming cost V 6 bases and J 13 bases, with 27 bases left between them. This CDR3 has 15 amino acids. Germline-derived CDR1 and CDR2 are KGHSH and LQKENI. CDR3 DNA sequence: TGTGCCAGCTCCCCCGGCCGGGATCCTACCCTTGTACCCACCTTC. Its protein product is CASSPGRDPTLVPTF.

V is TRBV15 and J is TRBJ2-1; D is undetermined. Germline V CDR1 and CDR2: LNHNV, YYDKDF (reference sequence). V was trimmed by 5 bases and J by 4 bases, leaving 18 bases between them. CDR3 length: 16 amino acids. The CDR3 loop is CATSRGDSNLYNEQFF. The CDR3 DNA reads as TGTGCCACCAGCCGAGGAGACTCCAACCTATACAATGAGCAGTTCTTC.

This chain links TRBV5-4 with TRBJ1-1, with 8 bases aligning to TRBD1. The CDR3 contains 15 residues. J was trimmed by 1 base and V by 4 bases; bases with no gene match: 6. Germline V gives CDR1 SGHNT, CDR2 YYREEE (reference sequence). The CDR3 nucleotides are TGTGCCAGCAGCCGGGGGACAGGAGGGAACACTGAAGCTTTCTTT. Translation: CASSRGTGGNTEAFF.

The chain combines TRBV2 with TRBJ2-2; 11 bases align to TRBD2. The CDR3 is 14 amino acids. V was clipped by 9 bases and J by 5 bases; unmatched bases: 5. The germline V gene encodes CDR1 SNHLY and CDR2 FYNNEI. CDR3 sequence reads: CASGRTSGTGELFF. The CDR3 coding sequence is TGTGCCAGTGGGAGGACTAGCGGGACCGGGGAGCTGTTTTTT. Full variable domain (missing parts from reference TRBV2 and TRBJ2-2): EPEVTQTPSHQVTQMGQEVILRCVPISNHLYFYWYRQILGQKVEFLVSFYNNEISEKSEIFDDQFSVERPDGSNFTLKIRSTKLEDSAMYFCASGRTSGTGELFFGEGSRLTVL.

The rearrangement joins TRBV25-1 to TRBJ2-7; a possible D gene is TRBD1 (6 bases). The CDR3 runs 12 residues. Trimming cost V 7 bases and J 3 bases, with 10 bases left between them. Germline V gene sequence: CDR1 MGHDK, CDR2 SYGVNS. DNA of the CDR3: TGTGCCAGCATGGGACACTACTACGAGCAGTACTTC. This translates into CASMGHYYEQYF.

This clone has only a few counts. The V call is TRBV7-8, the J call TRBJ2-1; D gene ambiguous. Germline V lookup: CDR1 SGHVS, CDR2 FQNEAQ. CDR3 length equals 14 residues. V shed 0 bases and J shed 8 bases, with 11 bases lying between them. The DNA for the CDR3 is TGTGCCAGCAGCTTAGCAATCAGCGCCTATGAGCAGTTCTTC. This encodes CASSLAISAYEQFF.

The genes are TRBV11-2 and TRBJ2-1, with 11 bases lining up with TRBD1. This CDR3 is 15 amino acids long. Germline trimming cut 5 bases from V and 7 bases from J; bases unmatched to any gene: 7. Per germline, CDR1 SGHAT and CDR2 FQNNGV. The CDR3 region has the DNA TGTGCCAGCAGCCCCGCCGGGACAGGGGGGAATGAGCAGTTCTTC. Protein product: CASSPAGTGGNEQFF.

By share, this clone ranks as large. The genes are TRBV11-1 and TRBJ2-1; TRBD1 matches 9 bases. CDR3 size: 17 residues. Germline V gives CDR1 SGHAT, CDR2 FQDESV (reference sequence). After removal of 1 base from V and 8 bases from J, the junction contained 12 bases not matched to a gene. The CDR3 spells CASSLVSPGQGADEQFF. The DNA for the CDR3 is TGTGCCAGCAGCTTAGTTTCCCCGGGACAGGGAGCCGATGAGCAGTTCTTC. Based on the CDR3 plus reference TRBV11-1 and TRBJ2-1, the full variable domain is EAEVAQSPRYKITEKSQAVAFWCDPISGHATLYWYRQILGQGPELLVQFQDESVVDDSQLPKDRFSAERLKGVDSTLKIQPAELGDSAMYLCASSLVSPGQGADEQFFGPGTRLTVL.

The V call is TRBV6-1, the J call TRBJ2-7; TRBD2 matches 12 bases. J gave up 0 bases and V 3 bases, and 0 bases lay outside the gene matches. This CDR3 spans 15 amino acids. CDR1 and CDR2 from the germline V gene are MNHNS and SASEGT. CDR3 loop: CASSETSGSSYEQYV. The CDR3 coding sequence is TGTGCCAGCAGTGAGACTAGCGGGAGCTCCTACGAGCAGTACGTC.

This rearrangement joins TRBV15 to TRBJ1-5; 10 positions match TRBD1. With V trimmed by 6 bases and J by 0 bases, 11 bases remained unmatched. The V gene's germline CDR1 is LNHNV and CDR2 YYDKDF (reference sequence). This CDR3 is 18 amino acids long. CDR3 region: CATSRQGAWDYSNQPQHF. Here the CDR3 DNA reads TGTGCCACCAGTAGACAGGGGGCGTGGGACTATAGCAATCAGCCCCAGCATTTT.

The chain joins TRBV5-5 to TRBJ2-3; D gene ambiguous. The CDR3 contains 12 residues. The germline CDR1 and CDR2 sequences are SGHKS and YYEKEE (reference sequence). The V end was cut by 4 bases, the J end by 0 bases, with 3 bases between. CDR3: CASSISTDTQYF. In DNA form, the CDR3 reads TGTGCCAGCAGCATAAGCACAGATACGCAGTATTTT.

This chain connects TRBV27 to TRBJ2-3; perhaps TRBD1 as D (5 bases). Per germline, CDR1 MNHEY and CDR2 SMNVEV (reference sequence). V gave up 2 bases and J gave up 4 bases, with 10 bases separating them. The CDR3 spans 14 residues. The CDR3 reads CASSLRQGSDTQYF. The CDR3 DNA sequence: TGTGCCAGCAGTTTACGTCAGGGTTCAGATACGCAGTATTTT.

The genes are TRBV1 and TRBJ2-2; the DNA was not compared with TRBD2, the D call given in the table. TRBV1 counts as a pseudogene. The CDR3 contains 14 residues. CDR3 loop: CTSTNREGSGELFF. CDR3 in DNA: TGCACCAGCACCAACCGCGAGGGTTCCGGGGAGCTGTTTTTT.

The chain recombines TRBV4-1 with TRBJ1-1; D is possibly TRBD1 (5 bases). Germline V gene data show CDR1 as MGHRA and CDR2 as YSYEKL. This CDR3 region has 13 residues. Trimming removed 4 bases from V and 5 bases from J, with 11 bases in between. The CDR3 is CASSPPGVTEAFF. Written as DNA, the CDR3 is TGCGCCAGCAGCCCCCCGGGGGTAACTGAAGCTTTCTTT.

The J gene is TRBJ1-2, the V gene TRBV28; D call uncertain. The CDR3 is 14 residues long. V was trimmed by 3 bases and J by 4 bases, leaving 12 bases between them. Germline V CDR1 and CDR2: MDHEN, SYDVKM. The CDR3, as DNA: TGTGCCAGCAGTTTTCCCAGGAGCGCCTATGGCTACACCTTC. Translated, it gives CASSFPRSAYGYTF.